The clone carrying this TCR beta chain was counted only a few times. The antigen remains undetermined. This sample stems from a study of T cells in Graves' hyperthyroidism and ophthalmopathy. Researchers took RNA transcripts and amplified the TCR beta CDR3 regions from them. First-round RT-PCR targeting the TCR CDR3 was performed with the HTBI primer set. Each CDR3 protein gets one entry after TCRdb re-called the multiplex PCR reads with MiXCR. The repertoire consists of 660,000 or so distinct CDR3 sequences, with around 21% occurring once and the leading ten covering 34%. Each ophthalmopathy patient scored at least 3 on the Clinical Activity Score and at least 4 on NOSPECS grade, with duration under 3 months. Patients were excluded for uncontrolled infection, other autoimmune disease, pregnancy or lactation. Each diagnosis drew on symptoms, thyroxine, TRAb, thyroid ultrasound and orbital computed tomography findings.

V shed 8 bases and J shed 0 bases, with 22 bases lying between them. The CDR3 is 17 residues long. Per germline, CDR1 MNHNS and CDR2 SASEGT. Whole-study results and caveats: Most thyroid clonotypes expanded above 0.001 were also detected in blood.

What was sequenced was blood. This clonotype was obtained from a man aged 25-45 years with Graves' ophthalmopathy. This chain joins TRBV6-1 and TRBJ1-1; no firm D call. CDR3 sequence reads: CASERATVLTMNTEAFF. The CDR3 DNA reads TGTGCCAGCGAGAGGGCCACCGTCTTAACGATGAACACTGAAGCTTTCTTT.